These 26 T cell receptor beta chains originate from one sample sequenced in a study of Ad26.COV2.S vaccination and SARS-CoV-2 variants. Treatment reported: 15 to 20 received Ad26.COV2.S at low or high dose, single or two shots; about 5 received placebo; per-sample allocation not given. Vaccine and placebo recipients were sampled on day 63 after the first injection. Produced via immunoSEQ multiplex PCR; TCRdb's table is partial and in-frame only. This sample has 350,000 to 500,000 clones, with around nine tenths found just once. This specimen consisted of peripheral blood, obtained in a trial of Ad26.COV2.S vaccine versus placebo. All receptors derive from a person aged 18-60 years who received the Ad26.COV2.S COVID-19 vaccine or a placebo.

This sequence joins TRBV3-1 (or the pseudogene TRBV3-2) and TRBJ2-2; weak D call: TRBD1 (5 bases). Trimming removed 4 bases at V and 6 bases at J, with 9 bases between. In germline, CDR1 is LGHDT, CDR2 YNNKEL (reference sequence). The CDR3 length is 13 residues. The CDR3, as DNA: TGTGCCAGCAGCCCCGCCAGGGCCGGGGAGCTGTTTTTT. It encodes CASSPARAGELFF.

V and J are TRBV6-2 or TRBV6-3 and TRBJ2-5; possibly TRBD2 for D (6 bases). V lost 4 bases, J lost 2 bases, and 11 bases lay in between. This CDR3 has 14 residues. Germline-derived CDR1 and CDR2 are MNHEY and SVGEGT. The CDR3 loop is CASSLFGGQETQYF. The CDR3 DNA reads TGTGCCAGCAGTTTATTCGGGGGTCAAGAGACCCAGTACTTC.

CDR3: CASSPPNRGRSDTQYF. The DNA for the CDR3 is TGTGCCAGCTCACCACCAAACAGGGGGAGGTCAGATACGCAGTATTTT. J is TRBJ2-3 and V is TRBV18; 8 bases map to TRBD1. The junction had 6 bases not matched to a gene; V was cut back by 0 bases and J by 4 bases. The V gene's germline CDR1 is KGHSH and CDR2 LQKENI. This CDR3 has 16 residues. Full variable domain (remainder filled in from reference TRBV18 and TRBJ2-3): NAGVMQNPRHLVRRRGQEARLRCSPMKGHSHVYWYRQLPEEGLKFMVYLQKENIIDESGMPKERFSAEFPKEGPSILRIQQVVRGDSAAYFCASSPPNRGRSDTQYFGPGTRLTVL.

This clone was observed a single time. The genes are TRBV28 and TRBJ2-2; the match to TRBD1 covers 7 bases. The CDR3 is 15 amino acids. From germline, CDR1 is MDHEN and CDR2 SYDVKM. J lost 5 bases, V lost 10 bases, and 13 bases had no gene match. The CDR3 region has the DNA TGTGCCATCCCCCAGTCAGGGGGTGGTACCGGGGAGCTGTTTTTT. This gives the protein CAIPQSGGGTGELFF. The full variable domain, its missing parts supplied by reference TRBV28 and TRBJ2-2, is DVKVTQSSRYLVKRTGEKVFLECVQDMDHENMFWYRQDPGLGLRLIYFSYDVKMKEKGDIPEGYSVSREKKERFSLILESASTNQTSMYLCAIPQSGGGTGELFFGEGSRLTVL.

J is TRBJ2-7 and V is TRBV13; D is perhaps TRBD1 or TRBD2 (7 bases each). The germline V and J ends were trimmed by 5 bases and 5 bases, with 19 bases remaining between them. The CDR3 runs to 15 residues. Per germline, CDR1 PRHDT and CDR2 FYEKMQ (reference sequence). The CDR3 region is CASSRRQGGRNEQYF. As DNA, the CDR3 is TGTGCCAGCAGCCGACGACAGGGAGGGAGGAACGAGCAGTACTTC.

This chain links TRBV6-4 with TRBJ2-2, with D unresolved. The CDR3 loop spans 13 amino acids. Germline V gives CDR1 MRHNA, CDR2 SNTAGT. Trimming stripped 3 bases from V and 3 bases from J, with 5 bases between. The CDR3: CASSEGDTGELFF. CDR3 nucleotide sequence: TGTGCCAGCAGTGAAGGAGACACCGGGGAGCTGTTTTTT.

The CDR3 here is CASSPPGSGNTIYF. As DNA, the CDR3 is TGTGCCAGCAGTCCCCCAGGGAGCGGAAACACCATATATTTT. The gene calls are TRBV6-5 and TRBJ1-3, with D possibly TRBD1 on 5 matching bases. There are 14 residues in the CDR3. Trimming left V 5 bases short and J 4 bases short, with 12 bases between. Germline V gives CDR1 MNHEY, CDR2 SVGAGI.

J is TRBJ1-6 and V is TRBV4-3; 8 positions agree with TRBD1. CDR1 and CDR2 (germline): LGHNA, YSLEER. With V trimmed by 4 bases and J by 10 bases, 9 bases remained unmatched. CDR3 length equals 15 residues. This chain's CDR3 is CASSPQGQATSPLHF. In DNA, the CDR3 is TGCGCCAGCAGCCCCCAGGGACAGGCCACATCACCCCTCCACTTT.

To note about this clone: Other DNA sequences within the sample encode an identical CDR3. The chain carries TRBV20-1 and TRBJ1-1; D call uncertain. This CDR3 is built from 11 residues. Deletions cut 1 base from V and 2 bases from J, with 2 bases between. Per germline, CDR1 DFQATT and CDR2 SNEGSKA (reference sequence). CDR3 sequence reads: CSARGNTEAFF. The CDR3 DNA reads as TGCAGTGCTAGAGGCAACACTGAAGCTTTCTTT.

This chain links TRBV9 with TRBJ2-1, with TRBD2 matching over 8 bases. This CDR3 region has 15 residues. V was clipped by 0 bases and J by 7 bases; unmatched bases: 6. Germline V lookup: CDR1 SGDLS, CDR2 YYNGEE. CDR3 nucleotides: TGTGCCAGCAGCGTAGTCGGGGGGGCAAGTAATGAGCAGTTCTTC. Translated, it gives CASSVVGGASNEQFF.

The CDR3 DNA reads TGTGCCAGCAACATAGTGGCTTCGGGTGAGCAGTTCTTC. Protein: CASNIVASGEQFF. This chain joins TRBV2 and TRBJ2-1; D remains unclear. The V and J ends lost 7 bases and 9 bases respectively, with 16 bases between them. This CDR3 has 13 residues. Germline CDR1 reads SNHLY; CDR2 reads FYNNEI.

This clone was seen just once. V gene TRBV5-8 combines with J gene TRBJ1-2; D remains unclear. V lost 0 bases and J lost 0, with 3 bases in between. The CDR3 runs to 13 residues. Germline V gene lookup returns CDR1 SGHTS and CDR2 YDEGEE. CDR3 sequence: CASSLGPNYGYTF. The CDR3 DNA follows: TGTGCCAGCAGCTTGGGCCCTAACTATGGCTACACCTTC.

V and J are TRBV4-3 and TRBJ2-1; 12 nucleotides match TRBD2. Germline V gene lookup returns CDR1 LGHNA and CDR2 YSLEER. The J segment lost 8 bases and the V segment lost 1 base, leaving 9 bases of the junction unmatched. The CDR3 runs 17 residues. The CDR3: CASSQGSLAGGQYEQFF. CDR3 DNA sequence: TGCGCCAGCAGCCAAGGATCCCTAGCGGGGGGGCAATATGAGCAGTTCTTC.

The chain joins TRBV2 to TRBJ2-7, with 9 positions matching TRBD1. CDR3 length: 14 residues. The trim removed 10 bases at V and 5 bases at J, leaving 12 bases unmatched. The germline gives CDR1 SNHLY, CDR2 FYNNEI. CDR3 region: CATKRDREMDEQYF. The CDR3 nucleotides read TGTGCCACAAAGAGGGACAGGGAAATGGACGAGCAGTACTTC.

In DNA form, the CDR3 reads TGTGCCAGCAGCAGAGAGACTAGCGGGGATTTCTACTCCTACGAGCAGTACTTC. Its protein is CASSRETSGDFYSYEQYF. V and J are TRBV5-5 and TRBJ2-7, with 11 bases aligning to TRBD2. J gave up 0 bases and V 4 bases, and 12 bases lay outside the gene matches. CDR1 is SGHKS and CDR2 is YYEKEE in the germline V gene (reference sequence). The CDR3 has 18 residues.

Here the CDR3 reads CASSAGTTLYSGNTIYF. DNA of the CDR3: TGTGCCAGCAGTGCCGGGACAACGTTATACTCTGGAAACACCATATATTTT. This chain uses TRBV6-2 or TRBV6-3 with TRBJ1-3; D is possibly TRBD1 (6 bases). V was clipped by 5 bases and J by 0 bases, with 17 bases between them. CDR1 is MNHEY and CDR2 is SVGEGT in the germline V gene. The CDR3 length is 17 residues.

CDR3 protein: CAWSLLRGGNTEAFF. For the CDR3, the DNA is TGTGCCTGGAGTCTCCTCAGGGGCGGGAACACTGAAGCTTTCTTT. The rearrangement uses TRBV30 and TRBJ1-1, with D perhaps TRBD1 (6 bases). The CDR3 has 15 residues. Germline V CDR1 and CDR2: GTSNPN, SVGIG (reference sequence). Between the trimmed V and J ends, which lost 2 bases and 1 base, there was a span of 14 bases. The whole variable domain, filled in from reference TRBV30 and TRBJ1-1, reads SQTIHQWPATLVQPVGSPLSLECTVEGTSNPNLYWYRQAAGRGLQLLFYSVGIGQISSEVPQNLSASRPQDRQFILSSKKLLLSDSGFYLCAWSLLRGGNTEAFFGQGTRLTVV.

This chain uses TRBV28 with TRBJ1-2; D not resolved. The V and J ends lost 7 bases and 4 bases respectively, with 25 bases between them. Per germline, CDR1 MDHEN and CDR2 SYDVKM. CDR3 length: 17 amino acids. The CDR3 here is CASTHYRSTGRIYGYTF. The CDR3 nucleotides are TGTGCCAGCACCCACTACCGTAGCACCGGGAGGATCTATGGCTACACCTTC.

In DNA, the CDR3 is TGTGCCAGCCGGTCGGCAGGGAGTAGTAGAGAGCTTAAAGAGACCCAGTACTTC. Protein product: CASRSAGSSRELKETQYF. This chain uses TRBV7-3 with TRBJ2-5; D is tentatively TRBD1 or TRBD2 (5 bases each). The CDR3 runs 18 residues. Germline values: CDR1 SGHTA, CDR2 FQGTGA. The V end lost 8 bases, the J end lost 3 bases, and 28 bases lay between the germline ends. Complete variable domain (other parts from reference TRBV7-3 and TRBJ2-5): GAGVSQTPSNKVTEKGKYVELRCDPISGHTALYWYRQSLGQGPEFLIYFQGTGAADDSGLPNDRFFAVRPEGSVSTLKIQRTERGDSAVYLCASRSAGSSRELKETQYFGPGTRLLVL.

This chain uses TRBV19 with TRBJ1-5, with D unresolved. The germline CDR1 and CDR2 sequences are LNHDA and SQIVND (reference sequence). V shed 3 bases and J shed 0 bases, with 9 bases lying between them. The CDR3 has 15 amino acids. The CDR3 coding sequence is TGTGCCAGTAGTATGGGCAGATATAGCAATCAGCCCCAGCATTTT. As protein: CASSMGRYSNQPQHF.

This chain links TRBV7-8 with TRBJ2-7; TRBD1 matches 9 bases. The CDR3 contains 15 residues. J gave up 6 bases and V 3 bases, and 9 bases lay outside the gene matches. Germline CDR1 and CDR2: SGHVS and FQNEAQ. The CDR3, as DNA: TGTGCCAGCAGCTTCAGGGACAGGGAATTGGGCGAGCAGTACTTC. Amino acid sequence: CASSFRDRELGEQYF. Drawing the rest from reference TRBV7-8 and TRBJ2-7, the complete variable domain is GAGVSQSPRYKVAKRGQDVALRCDPISGHVSLFWYQQALGQGPEFLTYFQNEAQLDKSGLPSDRFFAERPEGSVSTLKIQRTQQEDSAVYLCASSFRDRELGEQYFGPGTRLTVT.

This chain uses TRBV12-5 with TRBJ2-5, with 7 nucleotides matching TRBD1. Losses at the gene ends were 4 bases for V and 2 bases for J; bases not matched to a gene: 4. CDR3 size: 14 residues. CDR1 is LGHNT and CDR2 is FRNRAP in the germline V gene. CDR3 DNA: TGTGCTAGTGGTTGGGGGACAGTACAAGAGACCCAGTACTTC. Translated: CASGWGTVQETQYF.

The rearrangement links TRBV2 to TRBJ1-2, with 8 bases lining up with TRBD1. The CDR3 extends over 15 amino acids. Germline values: CDR1 SNHLY, CDR2 FYNNEI. Unmatched junction bases numbered 8, after V lost 4 bases and J lost 4 bases. DNA of the CDR3: TGTGCCAGCAGTGGGGGACAGGACCGGCTCTATGGCTACACCTTC. Protein: CASSGGQDRLYGYTF.

The chain combines TRBV28 with TRBJ1-1; no firm D call. The germline CDR1 and CDR2 sequences are MDHEN and SYDVKM. The V end was cut by 7 bases, the J end by 1 base, with 13 bases between. The CDR3 loop spans 14 amino acids. For the CDR3, the DNA is TGTGCCAGCAACCCGTGGACGGCGAACACTGAAGCTTTCTTT. This translates into CASNPWTANTEAFF.

The chain recombines TRBV29-1 with TRBJ1-2; 8 bases are shared with TRBD1. Germline CDR1 and CDR2: SQVTM and ANQGSEA. The CDR3 loop spans 16 amino acids. Trimming took 4 bases from V and 9 from J; bases not matched to a gene: 19. CDR3 residues: CSVGAAGGRGTESYTF. CDR3 nucleotide sequence: TGCAGCGTTGGGGCGGCAGGGGGCCGGGGGACGGAGAGCTACACCTTC.

J is TRBJ2-2 and V is TRBV3-1 (or the pseudogene TRBV3-2); D is ambiguous. The CDR3 loop spans 9 amino acids. Germline CDR1 and CDR2: LGHDT and YNNKEL (reference sequence). The CDR3 nucleotides read TGTGAATTGCCCGGGGAGCTGTTTTTT. Translating gives CELPGELFF.